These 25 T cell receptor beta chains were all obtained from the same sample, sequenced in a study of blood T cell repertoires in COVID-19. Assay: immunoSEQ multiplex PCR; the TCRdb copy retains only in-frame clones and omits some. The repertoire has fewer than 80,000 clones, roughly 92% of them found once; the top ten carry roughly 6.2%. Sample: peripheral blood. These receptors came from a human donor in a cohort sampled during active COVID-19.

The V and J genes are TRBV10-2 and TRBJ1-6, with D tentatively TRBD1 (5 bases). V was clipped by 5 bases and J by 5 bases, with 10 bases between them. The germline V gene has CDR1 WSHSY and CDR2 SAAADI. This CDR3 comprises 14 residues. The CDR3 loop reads CASSPDSDNSPLHF. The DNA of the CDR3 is TGCGCCAGCAGTCCTGACAGCGATAATTCACCCCTCCACTTT.

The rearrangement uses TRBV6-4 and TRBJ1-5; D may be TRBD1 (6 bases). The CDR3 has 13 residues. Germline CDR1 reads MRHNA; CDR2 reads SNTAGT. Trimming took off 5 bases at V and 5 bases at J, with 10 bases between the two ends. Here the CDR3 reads CASSRDTYQPQHF. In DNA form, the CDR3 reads TGTGCCAGCAGTCGGGACACATATCAGCCCCAGCATTTT.

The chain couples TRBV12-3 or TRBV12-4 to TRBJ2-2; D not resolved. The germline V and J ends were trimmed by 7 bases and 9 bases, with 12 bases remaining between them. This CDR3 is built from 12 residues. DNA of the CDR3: TGTGCCAGCACCCGCCAGATTTGGGAGCTGTTTTTT. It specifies CASTRQIWELFF.

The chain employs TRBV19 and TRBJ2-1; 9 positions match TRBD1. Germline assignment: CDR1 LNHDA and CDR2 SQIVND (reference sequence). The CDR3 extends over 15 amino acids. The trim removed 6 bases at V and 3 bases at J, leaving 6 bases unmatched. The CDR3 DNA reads TGTGCCAGTAGAGGACAGGGGCCCAACTACAATGAGCAGTTCTTC. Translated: CASRGQGPNYNEQFF.

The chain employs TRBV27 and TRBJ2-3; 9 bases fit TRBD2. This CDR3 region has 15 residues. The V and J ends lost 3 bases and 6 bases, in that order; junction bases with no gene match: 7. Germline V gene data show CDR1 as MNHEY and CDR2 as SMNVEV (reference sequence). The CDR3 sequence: CASSFRAGGKDTQYF. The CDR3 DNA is TGTGCCAGCAGTTTCAGAGCGGGAGGAAAGGATACGCAGTATTTT.

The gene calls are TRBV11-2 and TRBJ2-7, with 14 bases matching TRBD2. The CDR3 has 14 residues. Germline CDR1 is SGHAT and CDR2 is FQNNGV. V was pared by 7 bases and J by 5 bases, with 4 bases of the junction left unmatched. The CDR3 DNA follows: TGTGCCAGCACCCTGGGACTAGCGGGAGACGAGCAGTACTTC. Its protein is CASTLGLAGDEQYF.

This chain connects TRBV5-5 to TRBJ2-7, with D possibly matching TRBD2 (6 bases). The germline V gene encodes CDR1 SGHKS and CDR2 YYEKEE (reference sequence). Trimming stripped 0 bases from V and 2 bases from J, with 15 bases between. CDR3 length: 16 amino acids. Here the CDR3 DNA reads TGTGCCAGCAGCTTGGAGGCGGGGAATTATGCCTACGAGCAGTACTTC. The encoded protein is CASSLEAGNYAYEQYF.

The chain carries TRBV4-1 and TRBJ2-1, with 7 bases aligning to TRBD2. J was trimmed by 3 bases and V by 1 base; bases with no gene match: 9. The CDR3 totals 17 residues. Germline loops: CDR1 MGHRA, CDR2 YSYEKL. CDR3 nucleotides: TGCGCCAGCAGCCAAGGCTGGATCCCGGGGGGCTACAATGAGCAGTTCTTC. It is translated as CASSQGWIPGGYNEQFF.

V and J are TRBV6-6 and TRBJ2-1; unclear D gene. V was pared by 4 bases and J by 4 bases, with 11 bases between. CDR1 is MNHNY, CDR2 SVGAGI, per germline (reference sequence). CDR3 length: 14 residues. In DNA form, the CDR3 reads TGTGCCAGCAGTTTTCTTGACAAGTACAATGAGCAGTTCTTC. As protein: CASSFLDKYNEQFF.

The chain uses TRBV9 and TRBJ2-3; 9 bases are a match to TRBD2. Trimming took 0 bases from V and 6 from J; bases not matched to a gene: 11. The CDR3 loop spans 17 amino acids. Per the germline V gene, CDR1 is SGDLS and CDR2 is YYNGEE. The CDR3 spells CASSVGSAGGPSDTQYF. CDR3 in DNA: TGTGCCAGCAGCGTAGGGTCGGCGGGAGGGCCCTCGGATACGCAGTATTTT. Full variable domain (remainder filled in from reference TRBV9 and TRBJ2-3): DSGVTQTPKHLITATGQRVTLRCSPRSGDLSVYWYQQSLDQGLQFLIQYYNGEERAKGNILERFSAQQFPDLHSELNLSSLELGDSALYFCASSVGSAGGPSDTQYFGPGTRLTVL.

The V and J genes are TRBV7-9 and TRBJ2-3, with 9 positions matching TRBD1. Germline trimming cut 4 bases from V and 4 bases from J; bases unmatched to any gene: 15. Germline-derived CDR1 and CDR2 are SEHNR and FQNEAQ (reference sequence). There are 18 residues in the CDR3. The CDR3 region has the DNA TGTGCCAGCAGCTCTACTCGCCGGGACAGGGTTTTATCAGATACGCAGTATTTT. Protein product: CASSSTRRDRVLSDTQYF.

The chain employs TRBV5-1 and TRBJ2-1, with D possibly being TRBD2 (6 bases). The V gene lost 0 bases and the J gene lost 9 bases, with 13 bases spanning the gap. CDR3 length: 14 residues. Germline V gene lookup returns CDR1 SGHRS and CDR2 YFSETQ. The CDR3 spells CASSLGAGSSEQFF. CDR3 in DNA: TGCGCCAGCAGCTTGGGGGCGGGGAGCAGTGAGCAGTTCTTC.

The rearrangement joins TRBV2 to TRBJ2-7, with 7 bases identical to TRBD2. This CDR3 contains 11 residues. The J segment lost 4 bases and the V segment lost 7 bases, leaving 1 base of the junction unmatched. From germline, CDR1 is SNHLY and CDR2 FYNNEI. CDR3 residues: CASTGGYEQYF. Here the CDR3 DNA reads TGTGCCAGCACGGGGGGATACGAGCAGTACTTC.

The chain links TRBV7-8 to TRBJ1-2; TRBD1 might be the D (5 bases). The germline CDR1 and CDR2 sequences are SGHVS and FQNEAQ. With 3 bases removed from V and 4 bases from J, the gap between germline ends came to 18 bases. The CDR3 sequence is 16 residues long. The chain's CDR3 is CASSFRAGGDFYGYTF. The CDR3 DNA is TGTGCCAGCAGCTTCCGCGCGGGGGGTGACTTCTATGGCTACACCTTC.

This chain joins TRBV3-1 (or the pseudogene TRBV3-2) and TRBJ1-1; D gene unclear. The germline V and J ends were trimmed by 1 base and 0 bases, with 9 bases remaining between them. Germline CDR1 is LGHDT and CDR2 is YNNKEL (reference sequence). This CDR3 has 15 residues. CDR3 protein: CASSQGRVLNTEAFF. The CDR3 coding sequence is TGTGCCAGCAGCCAAGGCCGGGTTCTGAACACTGAAGCTTTCTTT.

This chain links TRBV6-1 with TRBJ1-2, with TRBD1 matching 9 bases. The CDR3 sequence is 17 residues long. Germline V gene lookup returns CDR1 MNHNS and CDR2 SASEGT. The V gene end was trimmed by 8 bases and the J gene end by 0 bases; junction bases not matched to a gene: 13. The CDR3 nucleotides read TGTGCCAGCGGTGTTCGCTTTCGGACAGGGGCTAACTATGGCTACACCTTC. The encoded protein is CASGVRFRTGANYGYTF.

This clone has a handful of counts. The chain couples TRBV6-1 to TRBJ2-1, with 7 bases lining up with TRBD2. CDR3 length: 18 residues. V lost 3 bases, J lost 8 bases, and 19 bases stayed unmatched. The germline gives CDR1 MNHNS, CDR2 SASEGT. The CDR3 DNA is TGTGCCAGCAGTGACCTCCCTGGGGGGGGGAGTGGGAGCGATGAGCAGTTCTTC. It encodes CASSDLPGGGSGSDEQFF.

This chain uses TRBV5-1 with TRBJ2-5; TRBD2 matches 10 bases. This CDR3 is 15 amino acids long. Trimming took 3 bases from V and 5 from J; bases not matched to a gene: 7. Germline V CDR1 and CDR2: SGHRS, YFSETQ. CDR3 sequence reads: CASSWGSGREETQYF. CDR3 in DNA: TGCGCCAGCAGCTGGGGGAGCGGGAGGGAGGAGACCCAGTACTTC.

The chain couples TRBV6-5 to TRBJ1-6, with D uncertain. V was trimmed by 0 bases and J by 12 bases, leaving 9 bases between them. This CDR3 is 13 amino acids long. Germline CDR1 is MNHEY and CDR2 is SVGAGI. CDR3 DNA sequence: TGTGCCAGCAGTTACTCGAGAGGCGGACCCCTCCACTTT. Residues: CASSYSRGGPLHF.

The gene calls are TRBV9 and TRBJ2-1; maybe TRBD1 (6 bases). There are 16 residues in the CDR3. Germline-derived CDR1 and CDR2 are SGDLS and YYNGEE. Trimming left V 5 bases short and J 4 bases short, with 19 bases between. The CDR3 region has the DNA TGTGCCAGCAGAGAATCGACAGGTCGAAGTTACAATGAGCAGTTCTTC. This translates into CASRESTGRSYNEQFF.

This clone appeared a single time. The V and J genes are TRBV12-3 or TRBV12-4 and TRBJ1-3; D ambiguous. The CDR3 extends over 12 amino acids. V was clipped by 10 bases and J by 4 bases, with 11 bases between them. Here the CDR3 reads CATLRRGNTIYF. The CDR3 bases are TGTGCCACCCTAAGGAGGGGAAACACCATATATTTT.

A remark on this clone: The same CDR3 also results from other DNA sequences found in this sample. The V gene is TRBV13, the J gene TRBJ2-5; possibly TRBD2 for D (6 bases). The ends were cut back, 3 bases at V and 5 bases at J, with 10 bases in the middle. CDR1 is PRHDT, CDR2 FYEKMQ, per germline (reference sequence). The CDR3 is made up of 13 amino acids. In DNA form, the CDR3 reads TGTGCCAGCAGCTTGGGGGGAGGCGAGACCCAGTACTTC. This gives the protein CASSLGGGETQYF.

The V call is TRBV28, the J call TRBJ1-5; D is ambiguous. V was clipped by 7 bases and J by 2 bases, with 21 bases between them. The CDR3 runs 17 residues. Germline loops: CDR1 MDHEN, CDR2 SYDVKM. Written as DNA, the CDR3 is TGTGCCAGCAAGGTAACGGGCCGGGGTGTCGGCAATCAGCCCCAGCATTTT. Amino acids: CASKVTGRGVGNQPQHF.

DNA of the CDR3: TGCGCCAGCAGCCCGACAGGCCATAGCAATCAGCCCCAGCATTTT. It yields the protein CASSPTGHSNQPQHF. This rearrangement joins TRBV5-1 to TRBJ1-5; D might be TRBD1 (6 bases). Germline V gene data show CDR1 as SGHRS and CDR2 as YFSETQ. This CDR3 has 15 residues. V shed 4 bases and J shed 0 bases, with 11 bases lying between them.

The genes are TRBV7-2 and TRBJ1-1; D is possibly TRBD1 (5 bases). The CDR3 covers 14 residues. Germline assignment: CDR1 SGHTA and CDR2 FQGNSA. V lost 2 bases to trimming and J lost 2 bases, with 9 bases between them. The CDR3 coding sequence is TGTGCCAGCAGCTTAAGAGGACACAACACTGAAGCTTTCTTT. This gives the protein CASSLRGHNTEAFF.